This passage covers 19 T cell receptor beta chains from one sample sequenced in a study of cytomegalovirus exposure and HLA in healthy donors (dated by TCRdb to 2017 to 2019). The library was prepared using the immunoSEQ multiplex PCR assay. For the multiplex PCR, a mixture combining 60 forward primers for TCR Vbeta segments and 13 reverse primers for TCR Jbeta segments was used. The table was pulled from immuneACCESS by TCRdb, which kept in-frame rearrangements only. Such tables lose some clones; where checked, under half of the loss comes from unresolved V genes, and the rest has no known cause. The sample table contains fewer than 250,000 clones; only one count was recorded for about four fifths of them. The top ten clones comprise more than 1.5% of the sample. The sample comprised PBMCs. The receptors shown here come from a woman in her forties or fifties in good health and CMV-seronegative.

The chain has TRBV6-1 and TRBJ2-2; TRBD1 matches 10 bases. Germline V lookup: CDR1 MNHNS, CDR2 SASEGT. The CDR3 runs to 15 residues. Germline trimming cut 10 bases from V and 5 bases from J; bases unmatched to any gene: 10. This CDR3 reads CAIMETGGRTGELFF. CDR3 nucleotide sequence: TGTGCCATTATGGAGACAGGGGGCCGGACCGGGGAGCTGTTTTTT.

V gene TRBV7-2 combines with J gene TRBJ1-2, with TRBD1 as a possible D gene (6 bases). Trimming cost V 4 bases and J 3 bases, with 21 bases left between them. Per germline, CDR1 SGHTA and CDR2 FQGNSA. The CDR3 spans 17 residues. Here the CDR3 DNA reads TGTGCCAGCAGCTCTCATCTCGGGGGGCGGTCTGACTATGGCTACACCTTC. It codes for CASSSHLGGRSDYGYTF.

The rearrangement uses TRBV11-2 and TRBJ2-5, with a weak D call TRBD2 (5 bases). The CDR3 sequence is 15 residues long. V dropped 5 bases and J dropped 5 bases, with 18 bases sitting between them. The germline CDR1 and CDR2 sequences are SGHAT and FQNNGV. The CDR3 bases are TGTGCCAGCAGCCCCCGATCGAGGGCTGCGGAGACCCAGTACTTC. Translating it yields CASSPRSRAAETQYF.

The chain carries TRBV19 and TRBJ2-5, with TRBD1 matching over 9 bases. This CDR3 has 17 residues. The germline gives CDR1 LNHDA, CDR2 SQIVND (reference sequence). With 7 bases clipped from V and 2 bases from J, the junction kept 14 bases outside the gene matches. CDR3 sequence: CASTGGGQGPWQETQYF. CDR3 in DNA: TGTGCCAGTACCGGAGGGGGACAGGGACCATGGCAAGAGACCCAGTACTTC.

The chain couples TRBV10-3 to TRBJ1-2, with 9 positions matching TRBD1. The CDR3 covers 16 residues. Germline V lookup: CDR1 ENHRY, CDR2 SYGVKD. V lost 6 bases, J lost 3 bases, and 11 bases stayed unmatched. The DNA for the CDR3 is TGTGCCATCAGGGGACAGGGTGAACTTCGAGACTATGGCTACACCTTC. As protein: CAIRGQGELRDYGYTF.

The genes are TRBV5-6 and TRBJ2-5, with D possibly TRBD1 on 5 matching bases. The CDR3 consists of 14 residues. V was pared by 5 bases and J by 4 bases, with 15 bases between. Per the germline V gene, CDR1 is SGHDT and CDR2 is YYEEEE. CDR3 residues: CASREQGWGETQYF. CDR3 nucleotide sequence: TGTGCCAGCAGAGAGCAGGGTTGGGGAGAGACCCAGTACTTC. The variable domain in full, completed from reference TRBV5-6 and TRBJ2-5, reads DAGVTQSPTHLIKTRGQQVTLRCSPKSGHDTVSWYQQALGQGPQFIFQYYEEEERQRGNFPDRFSGHQFPNYSSELNVNALLLGDSALYLCASREQGWGETQYFGPGTRLLVL.

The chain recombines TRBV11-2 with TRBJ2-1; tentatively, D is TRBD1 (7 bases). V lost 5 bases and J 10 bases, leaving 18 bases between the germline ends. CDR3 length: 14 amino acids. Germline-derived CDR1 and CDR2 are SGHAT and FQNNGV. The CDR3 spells CASSPRRGHIEQFF. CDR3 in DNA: TGTGCCAGCAGCCCAAGGAGGGGGCACATCGAGCAGTTCTTC.

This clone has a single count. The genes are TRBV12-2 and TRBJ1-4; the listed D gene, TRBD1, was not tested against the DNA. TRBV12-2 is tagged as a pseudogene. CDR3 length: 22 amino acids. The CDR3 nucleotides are TGTGCAAGTCGCTTAGCATTGGGCAGGGAAGGCCCTACACCCACAACTAATGAAAAACTGTTTTTT. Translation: CASRLALGREGPTPTTNEKLFF.

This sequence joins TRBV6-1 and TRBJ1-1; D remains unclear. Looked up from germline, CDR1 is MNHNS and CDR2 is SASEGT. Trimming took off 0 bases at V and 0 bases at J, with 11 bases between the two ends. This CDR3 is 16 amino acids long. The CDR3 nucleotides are TGTGCCAGCAGTGAAGCGCTCCGGAGAATGAACACTGAAGCTTTCTTT. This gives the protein CASSEALRRMNTEAFF.

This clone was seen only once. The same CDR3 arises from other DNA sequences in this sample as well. In nucleotides, the CDR3 is TGTGCCAGCAGGACAGGGGGCTATGGCTACACCTTC. Translated, it gives CASRTGGYGYTF. The chain uses TRBV28 and TRBJ1-2; TRBD1 agrees at 9 bases. The J segment lost 4 bases and the V segment lost 6 bases, leaving 0 bases of the junction unmatched. Per the germline V gene, CDR1 is MDHEN and CDR2 is SYDVKM. CDR3 length: 12 amino acids.

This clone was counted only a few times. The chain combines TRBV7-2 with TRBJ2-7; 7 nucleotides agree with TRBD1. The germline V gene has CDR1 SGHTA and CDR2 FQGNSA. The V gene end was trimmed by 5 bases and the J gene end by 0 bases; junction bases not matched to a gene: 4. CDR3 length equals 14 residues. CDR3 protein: CASSDDRVSYEQYF. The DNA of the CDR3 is TGTGCCAGCAGCGATGACAGGGTCTCCTACGAGCAGTACTTC.

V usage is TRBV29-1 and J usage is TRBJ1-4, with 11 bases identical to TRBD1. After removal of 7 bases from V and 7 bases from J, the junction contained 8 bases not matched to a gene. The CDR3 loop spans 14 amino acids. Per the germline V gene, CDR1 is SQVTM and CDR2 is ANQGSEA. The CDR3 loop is CSANTGTGGEKLFF. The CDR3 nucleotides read TGCAGCGCTAATACCGGGACAGGGGGTGAAAAACTGTTTTTT.

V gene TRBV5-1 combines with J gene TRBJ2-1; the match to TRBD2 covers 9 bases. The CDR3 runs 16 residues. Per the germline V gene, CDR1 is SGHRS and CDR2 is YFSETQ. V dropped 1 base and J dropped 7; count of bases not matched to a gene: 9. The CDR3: CASSLRTSSGTNEQFF. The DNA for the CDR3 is TGCGCCAGCAGCTTGAGGACGTCTAGCGGGACAAATGAGCAGTTCTTC.

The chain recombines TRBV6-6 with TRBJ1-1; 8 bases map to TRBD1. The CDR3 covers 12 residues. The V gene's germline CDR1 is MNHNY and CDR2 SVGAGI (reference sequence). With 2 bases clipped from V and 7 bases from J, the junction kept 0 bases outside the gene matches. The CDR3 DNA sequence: TGTGCCAGCAGTTACACAGGGGGTGAAGCTTTCTTT. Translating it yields CASSYTGGEAFF.

The CDR3 bases are TGTGCCAGCAATTCCAGGGGTACCATCGAAAAACTGTTTTTT. Its translation is CASNSRGTIEKLFF. The V and J genes are TRBV2 and TRBJ1-4, with D possibly matching TRBD1 (6 bases). Looked up from germline, CDR1 is SNHLY and CDR2 is FYNNEI. V shed 7 bases and J shed 8 bases, with 17 bases lying between them. This CDR3 region has 14 residues.

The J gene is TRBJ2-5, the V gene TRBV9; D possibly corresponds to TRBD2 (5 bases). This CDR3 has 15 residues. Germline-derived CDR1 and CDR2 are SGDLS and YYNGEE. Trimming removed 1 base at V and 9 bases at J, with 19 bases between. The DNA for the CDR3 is TGTGCCAGCAGCGTAACCGGGAATGGTTTGGAGGCCCAGTACTTC. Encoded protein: CASSVTGNGLEAQYF. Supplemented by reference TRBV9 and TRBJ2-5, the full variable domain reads DSGVTQTPKHLITATGQRVTLRCSPRSGDLSVYWYQQSLDQGLQFLIQYYNGEERAKGNILERFSAQQFPDLHSELNLSSLELGDSALYFCASSVTGNGLEAQYFGPGTRLLVL.

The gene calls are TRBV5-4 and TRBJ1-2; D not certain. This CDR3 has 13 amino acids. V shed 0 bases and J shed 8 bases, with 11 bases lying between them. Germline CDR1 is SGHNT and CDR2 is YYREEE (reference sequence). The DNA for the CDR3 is TGTGCCAGCAGCTTGGATAAGCTCTGGGGCTACACCTTC. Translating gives CASSLDKLWGYTF. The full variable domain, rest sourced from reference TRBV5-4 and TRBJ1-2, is ETGVTQSPTHLIKTRGQQVTLRCSSQSGHNTVSWYQQALGQGPQFIFQYYREEENGRGNFPPRFSGLQFPNYSSELNVNALELDDSALYLCASSLDKLWGYTFGSGTRLTVV.

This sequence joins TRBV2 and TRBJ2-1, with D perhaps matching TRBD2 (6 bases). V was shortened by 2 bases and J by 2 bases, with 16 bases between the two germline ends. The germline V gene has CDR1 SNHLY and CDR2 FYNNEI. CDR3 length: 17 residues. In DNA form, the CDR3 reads TGTGCCAGCAGTGAACGGGGACTCGGGCTGACCTACAATGAGCAGTTCTTC. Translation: CASSERGLGLTYNEQFF.

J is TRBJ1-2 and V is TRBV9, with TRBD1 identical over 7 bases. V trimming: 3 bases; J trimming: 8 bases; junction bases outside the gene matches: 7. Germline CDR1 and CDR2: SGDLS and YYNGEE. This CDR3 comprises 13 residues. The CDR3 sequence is CASSDRGEGGYTF. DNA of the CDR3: TGTGCCAGCAGCGACAGGGGAGAGGGGGGCTACACCTTC.